These T cell receptor beta chains were read from a single sample in a study of T-cell memory formation after mild COVID-19. TCRdb reanalysed the 5' RACE reads using MiXCR and keeps one entry per CDR3 protein. The sample has approximately 180,000 distinct CDR3 sequences; more than 15% are singletons. Input material: PBMCs or a T cell subset sorted from them (not recorded which). These receptors originate from an adult woman who had mild COVID-19 (a few samples of this study predate the infection). Cell type and time point are not known. CDR3s include the opening cysteine and the closing phenylalanine or tryptophan. A D gene is named only where the DNA matches it firmly. Only part of the rows carry a size: once, few, many, or a class if the clone is expanded.

TRBV5-1	.	TRBD1	TRBJ2-3	CASSLGDRDAADTQYF	TGCGCCAGCAGCTTGGGGGACAGGGACGCTGCAGATACGCAGTATTTT
TRBV11-2	.	.	TRBJ2-3	CASSSNLGAGTDTQYF	TGTGCCAGCAGCTCCAACTTGGGGGCTGGCACAGATACGCAGTATTTT
TRBV7-6	.	.	TRBJ1-1	CASSLDLQSNTEAFF	TGTGCCAGCAGCTTAGACCTCCAGTCGAACACTGAAGCTTTCTTT
TRBV5-6	many	.	TRBJ2-7	CASSDPPGRISYEQYF	TGTGCCAGCTCCGATCCTCCCGGGAGAATCTCCTACGAGCAGTACTTC
TRBV7-9	few	.	TRBJ2-3	CASSLGVASTDTQYF	TGTGCCAGCAGCTTAGGAGTAGCTAGCACAGATACGCAGTATTTT
TRBV6-1	few	.	TRBJ2-1	CASSDSPNVNEQFF	TGTGCCAGCAGTGATTCCCCTAACGTCAATGAGCAGTTCTTC
TRBV24-1	few	TRBD2	TRBJ2-7	CATSSPSGESYEQYF	TGTGCCACCAGTTCCCCTAGCGGGGAGTCCTACGAGCAGTACTTC
TRBV7-9	.	TRBD1	TRBJ2-5	CASRSGQGAASETQYF	TGTGCCAGCAGAAGTGGCCAGGGGGCGGCTTCAGAGACCCAGTACTTC
TRBV3-1	few	.	TRBJ2-2	CASSYMERTGELFF	TGTGCCAGCAGCTACATGGAGCGGACCGGGGAGCTGTTTTTT
TRBV5-1	few	.	TRBJ2-3	CASSSSPTVTSDTQYF	TGCGCCAGCAGCTCCAGCCCGACCGTGACTTCAGATACGCAGTATTTT
TRBV5-1	many	.	TRBJ2-1	CASTKEWNNNEQFF	TGCGCCAGCACCAAGGAGTGGAACAACAATGAGCAGTTCTTC
TRBV4-1	few	.	TRBJ2-5	CASSQDIWVASGTQYF	TGCGCCAGCAGCCAAGATATTTGGGTCGCGTCGGGGACCCAGTACTTC
TRBV7-6	.	TRBD1	TRBJ2-1	CASSPRQGAYNEQFF	TGTGCCAGCAGCCCCAGACAGGGGGCCTACAATGAGCAGTTCTTC
TRBV29-1	.	.	TRBJ2-1	CSVLGRSYNEQFF	TGCAGCGTTCTGGGCAGGTCCTACAATGAGCAGTTCTTC
TRBV7-9	few	.	TRBJ2-7	CASSFNPGSSYEQYF	TGTGCCAGCAGCTTCAACCCGGGGAGCTCCTACGAGCAGTACTTC
TRBV6-5	few	TRBD2	TRBJ2-5	CASRQTSGRSQETQYF	TGTGCCAGCAGGCAGACTAGCGGGAGATCCCAAGAGACCCAGTACTTC
TRBV27	.	TRBD1	TRBJ1-2	CASSLRGRTYGYTF	TGTGCCAGCAGTTTAAGGGGGCGGACCTATGGCTACACCTTC
TRBV20-1	.	.	TRBJ1-5	CSARGGPRQPQHF	TGCAGTGCCCGAGGGGGGCCCAGGCAGCCCCAGCATTTT
TRBV19	few	.	TRBJ2-1	CASSTTGTLSSYNEQFF	TGTGCCAGTAGTACCACCGGGACTTTGAGCTCCTACAATGAGCAGTTCTTC
TRBV5-6	few	.	TRBJ1-6	CASSLGTAAYNSPLHF	TGTGCCAGCAGCTTGGGAACAGCTGCGTATAATTCACCCCTCCACTTT
TRBV27	few	.	TRBJ2-2	CASRPQGPNTGELFF	TGTGCCAGCAGGCCACAGGGTCCGAACACCGGGGAGCTGTTTTTT
TRBV7-2	many	TRBD1	TRBJ2-1	CATASSGTVQYNEQFF	TGTGCCACGGCTTCCTCCGGGACAGTACAATACAATGAGCAGTTCTTC
TRBV4-2	.	.	TRBJ2-3	CASSQDRAAPGYTQYF	TGTGCCAGCAGCCAAGATCGCGCCGCCCCGGGGTATACGCAGTATTTT
TRBV5-1	few	.	TRBJ2-5	CASSAPGLRRAQETQYF	TGCGCCAGCAGCGCCCCCGGATTGCGGAGAGCCCAAGAGACCCAGTACTTC
TRBV11-3	.	.	TRBJ2-4	CASGITGTNIQYF	TGTGCCAGCGGAATAACCGGGACAAACATTCAGTACTTC
TRBV20-1	.	.	TRBJ2-3	CSHYRVVTDTQYF	TGCAGTCACTACAGGGTTGTGACAGATACGCAGTATTTT
TRBV19	.	TRBD1	TRBJ1-6	CASRSGTAPSPLHF	TGTGCCAGTAGGTCCGGGACAGCACCTTCACCCCTCCACTTT
TRBV18	few	.	TRBJ2-3	CASSSGTASTDTQYF	TGTGCCAGCTCATCCGGGACGGCTAGCACAGATACGCAGTATTTT
TRBV9	.	TRBD2	TRBJ2-7	CASSAGGEGLHEQYF	TGTGCCAGCAGCGCCGGGGGGGAGGGCCTCCACGAGCAGTACTTC
TRBV7-6	.	.	TRBJ2-7	CASSLSDSSYEQYF	TGTGCCAGCAGCTTATCGGATTCCTCCTACGAGCAGTACTTC
TRBV5-4	few	.	TRBJ1-2	CASSHPGPDYGYTF	TGTGCCAGCAGCCACCCTGGTCCGGACTATGGCTACACCTTC
TRBV29-1	many	.	TRBJ1-3	CSVALMSGNTIYF	TGCAGCGTAGCGCTGATGTCTGGAAACACCATATATTTT
TRBV27	few	TRBD1	TRBJ1-2	CASSSLIRDRASYTF	TGTGCCAGCAGTTCACTGATCCGGGACAGGGCCAGCTACACCTTC
TRBV11-2	.	TRBD2	TRBJ2-5	CASSFRLAGAQETQYF	TGTGCCAGCAGCTTTCGGCTAGCGGGGGCCCAAGAGACCCAGTACTTC
TRBV5-6	.	.	TRBJ1-1	CASSLQGPNTEAFF	TGTGCCAGCAGCCTCCAGGGGCCGAACACTGAAGCTTTCTTT
TRBV12-3/TRBV12-4	many	.	TRBJ2-3	CASGRTDTQYF	TGTGCCAGCGGACGCACAGATACGCAGTATTTT
TRBV28	.	.	TRBJ1-1	CASRTAGPNTEAFF	TGTGCCAGCAGGACCGCGGGGCCGAACACTGAAGCTTTCTTT
TRBV9	few	.	TRBJ2-1	CASSLTGRSSYNEQFF	TGTGCCAGCAGCTTAACGGGACGGAGCTCCTACAATGAGCAGTTCTTC
TRBV28	.	.	TRBJ2-7	CASSSSPYEQYF	TGTGCCAGCAGTTCCTCCCCCTACGAGCAGTACTTC
TRBV7-9	many	TRBD2	TRBJ2-3	CASSFMGGDTQYF	TGTGCCAGCAGCTTTATGGGAGGGGATACGCAGTATTTT
TRBV5-1	many	.	TRBJ2-7	CASSPAPAGTYEQYF	TGCGCCAGCAGCCCAGCCCCCGCCGGTACCTACGAGCAGTACTTC
TRBV4-1	few	.	TRBJ1-2	CASSQVRRNYGYTF	TGCGCCAGCAGCCAAGTGCGGAGAAACTATGGCTACACCTTC
TRBV29-1	few	TRBD1	TRBJ1-4	CSAQGGLAEGKLFF	TGCAGCGCCCAGGGGGGTCTAGCTGAAGGAAAACTGTTTTTT
TRBV2	.	TRBD1	TRBJ1-5	CASGGQGGRQPQHF	TGTGCCAGCGGTGGACAGGGAGGACGTCAGCCCCAGCATTTT
TRBV5-6	few	.	TRBJ1-1	CASRGQNTEAFF	TGTGCCAGCAGGGGACAAAACACTGAAGCTTTCTTT
TRBV7-6	.	.	TRBJ2-1	CASRRVGGYSEQFF	TGTGCCAGCAGGCGGGTGGGAGGCTACAGTGAGCAGTTCTTC
TRBV5-1	.	TRBD2	TRBJ2-1	CASSLYGYGGSNEQFF	TGCGCCAGCAGCTTGTATGGCTACGGCGGGAGCAATGAGCAGTTCTTC
TRBV11-2	.	TRBD2	TRBJ2-3	CASSFDRGLAGSTDTQYF	TGTGCCAGCAGCTTCGACCGGGGACTAGCGGGAAGCACAGATACGCAGTATTTT
TRBV30	.	.	TRBJ2-1	CAWRSGVHEQFF	TGTGCCTGGAGATCAGGGGTACATGAGCAGTTCTTC
TRBV12-3/TRBV12-4	.	TRBD1	TRBJ1-2	CASSLTQGASESAYGYTF	TGTGCCAGCAGTTTAACACAGGGGGCCTCGGAGTCAGCCTATGGCTACACCTTC
TRBV21-1	many	.	TRBJ2-7	CASSKGEDRLFYEQYF	TGTGCCAGCAGCAAAGGGGAGGACAGGTTATTCTACGAGCAGTACTTC
TRBV5-1	.	TRBD1	TRBJ2-7	CASSPWTGPSYEQYF	TGCGCCAGCAGCCCGTGGACAGGACCCTCCTACGAGCAGTACTTC
TRBV7-3	many	TRBD1	TRBJ2-1	CASSRGPDEQFF	TGTGCCAGCAGCAGGGGGCCGGATGAGCAGTTCTTC
TRBV6-1	.	.	TRBJ1-2	CASSDPRVGYGYTF	TGTGCCAGCAGTGACCCCAGGGTAGGCTATGGCTACACCTTC
TRBV5-4	many	.	TRBJ2-7	CASSLGLLTTQYF	TGTGCCAGCAGCTTGGGGCTCCTTACGACGCAGTACTTC